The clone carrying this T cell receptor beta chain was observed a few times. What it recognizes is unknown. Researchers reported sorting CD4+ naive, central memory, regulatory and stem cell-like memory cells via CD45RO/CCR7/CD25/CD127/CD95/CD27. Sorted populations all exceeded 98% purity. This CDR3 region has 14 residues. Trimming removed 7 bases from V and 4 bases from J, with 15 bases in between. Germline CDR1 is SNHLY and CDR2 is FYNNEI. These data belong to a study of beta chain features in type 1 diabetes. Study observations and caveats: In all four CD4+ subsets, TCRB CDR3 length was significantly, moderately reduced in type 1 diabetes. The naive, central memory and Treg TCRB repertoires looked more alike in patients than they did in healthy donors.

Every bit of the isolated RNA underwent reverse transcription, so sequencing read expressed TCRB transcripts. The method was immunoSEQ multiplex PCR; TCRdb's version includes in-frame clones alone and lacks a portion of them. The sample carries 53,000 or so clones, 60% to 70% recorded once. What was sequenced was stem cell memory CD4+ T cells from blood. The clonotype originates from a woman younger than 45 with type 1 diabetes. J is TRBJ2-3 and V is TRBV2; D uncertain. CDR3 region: CASTLNGPADTQYF. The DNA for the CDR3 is TGTGCCAGCACCCTGAACGGTCCCGCAGATACGCAGTATTTT.